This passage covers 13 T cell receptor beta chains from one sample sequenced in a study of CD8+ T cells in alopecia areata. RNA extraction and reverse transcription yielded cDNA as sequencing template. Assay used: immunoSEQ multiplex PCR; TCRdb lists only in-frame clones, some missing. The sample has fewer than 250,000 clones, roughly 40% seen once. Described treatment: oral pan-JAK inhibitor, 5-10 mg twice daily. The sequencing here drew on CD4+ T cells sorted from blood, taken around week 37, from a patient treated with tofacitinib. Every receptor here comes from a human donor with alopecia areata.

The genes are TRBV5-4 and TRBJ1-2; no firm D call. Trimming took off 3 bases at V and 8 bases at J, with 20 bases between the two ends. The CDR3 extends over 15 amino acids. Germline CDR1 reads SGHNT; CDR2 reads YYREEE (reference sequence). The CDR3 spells CASSWIGAQAYGYTF. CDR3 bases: TGTGCCAGCAGCTGGATAGGTGCCCAGGCCTACGGCTACACCTTC.

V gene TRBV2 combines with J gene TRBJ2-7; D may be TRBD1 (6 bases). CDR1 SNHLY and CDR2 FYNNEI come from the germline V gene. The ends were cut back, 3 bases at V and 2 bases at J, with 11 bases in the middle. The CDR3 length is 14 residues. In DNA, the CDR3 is TGTGCCAGCAGTGAGAACAGGGCCGCCTACGAGCAGTACTTC. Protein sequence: CASSENRAAYEQYF.

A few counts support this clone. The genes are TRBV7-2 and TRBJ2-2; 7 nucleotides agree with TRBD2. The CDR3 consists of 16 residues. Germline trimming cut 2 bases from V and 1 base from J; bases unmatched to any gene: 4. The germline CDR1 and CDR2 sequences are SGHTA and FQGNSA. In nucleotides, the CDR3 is TGTGCCAGCAGCTTAACACTAGCGATGAACACCGGGGAGCTGTTTTTT. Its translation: CASSLTLAMNTGELFF.

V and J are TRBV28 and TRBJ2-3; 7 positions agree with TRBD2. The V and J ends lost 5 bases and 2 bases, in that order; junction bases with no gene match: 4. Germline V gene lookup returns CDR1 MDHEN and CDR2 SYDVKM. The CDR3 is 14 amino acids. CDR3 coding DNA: TGTGCCAGCAGTGTGGGGACTATCACAGATACGCAGTATTTT. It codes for CASSVGTITDTQYF.

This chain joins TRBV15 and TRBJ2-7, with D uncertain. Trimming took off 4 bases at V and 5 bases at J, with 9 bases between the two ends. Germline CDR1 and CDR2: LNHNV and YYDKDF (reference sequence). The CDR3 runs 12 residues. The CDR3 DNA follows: TGTGCCACCAGCAAACCATATAACGAGCAGTACTTC. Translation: CATSKPYNEQYF.

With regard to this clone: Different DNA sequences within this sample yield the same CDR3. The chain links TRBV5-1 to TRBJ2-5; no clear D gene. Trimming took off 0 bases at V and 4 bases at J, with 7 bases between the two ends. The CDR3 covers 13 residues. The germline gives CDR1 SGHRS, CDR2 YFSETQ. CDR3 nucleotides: TGCGCCAGCAGCTTGGCCACCAGAGAGACCCAGTACTTC. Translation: CASSLATRETQYF.

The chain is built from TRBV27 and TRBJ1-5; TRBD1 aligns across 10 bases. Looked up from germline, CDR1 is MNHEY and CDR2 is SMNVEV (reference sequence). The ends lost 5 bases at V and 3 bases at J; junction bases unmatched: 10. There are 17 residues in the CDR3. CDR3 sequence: CASSRRTGGRTNQPQHF. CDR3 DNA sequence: TGTGCCAGCAGTCGACGGACAGGGGGTCGCACCAATCAGCCCCAGCATTTT.

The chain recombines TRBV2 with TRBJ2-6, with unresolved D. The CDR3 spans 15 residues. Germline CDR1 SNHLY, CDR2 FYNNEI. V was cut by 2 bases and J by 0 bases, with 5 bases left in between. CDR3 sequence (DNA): TGTGCCAGCAGTGAAAGAGACTCTGGGGCCAACGTCCTGACTTTC. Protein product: CASSERDSGANVLTF.

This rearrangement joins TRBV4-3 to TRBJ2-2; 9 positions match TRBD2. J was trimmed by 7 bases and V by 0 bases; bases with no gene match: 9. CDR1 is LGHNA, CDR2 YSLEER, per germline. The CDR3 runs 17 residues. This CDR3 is CASSQDLGLAGIGELFF. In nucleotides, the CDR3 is TGCGCCAGCAGCCAAGATCTCGGGCTAGCGGGAATCGGGGAGCTGTTTTTT.

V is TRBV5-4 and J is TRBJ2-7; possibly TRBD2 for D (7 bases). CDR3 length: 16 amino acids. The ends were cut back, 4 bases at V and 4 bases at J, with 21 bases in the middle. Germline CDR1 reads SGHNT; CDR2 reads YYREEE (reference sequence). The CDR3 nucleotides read TGTGCCAGCAGCCCAACCCCCGCTAGCGGACAGTACGAGCAGTACTTC. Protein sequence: CASSPTPASGQYEQYF.

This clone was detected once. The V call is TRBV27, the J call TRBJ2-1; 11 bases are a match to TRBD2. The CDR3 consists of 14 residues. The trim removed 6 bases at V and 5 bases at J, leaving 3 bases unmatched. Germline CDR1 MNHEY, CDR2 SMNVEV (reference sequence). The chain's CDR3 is CASRLAGAHNEQFF. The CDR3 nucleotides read TGTGCCAGCAGACTAGCGGGAGCGCACAATGAGCAGTTCTTC.

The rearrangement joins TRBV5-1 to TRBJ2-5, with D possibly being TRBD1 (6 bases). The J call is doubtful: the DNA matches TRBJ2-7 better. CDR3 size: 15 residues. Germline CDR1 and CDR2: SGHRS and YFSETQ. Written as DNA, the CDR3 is TGCGCCAGCAGCTTGGGAGACCCAGGGGCCTACGAGCAGTACTTC. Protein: CASSLGDPGAYEQYF.

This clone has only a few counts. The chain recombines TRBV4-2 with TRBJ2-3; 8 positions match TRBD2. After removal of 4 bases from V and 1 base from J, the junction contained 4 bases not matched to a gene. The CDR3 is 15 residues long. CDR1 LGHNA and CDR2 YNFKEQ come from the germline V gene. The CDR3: CASSPAGAGTDTQYF. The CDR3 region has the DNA TGTGCCAGCAGCCCAGCGGGAGCCGGCACAGATACGCAGTATTTT.